The clone carrying this T cell receptor beta chain has only one observation. Its antigen is currently unknown. The assay was immunoSEQ multiplex PCR, and TCRdb's table has in-frame clones only and misses some. The sample has about 1.5 million clones, around 98% seen once. The data stem from a study of shared clonotypes between healthy human individuals. Overall study findings and caveats: Sequencing depth was a factor that was expected to affect clonotype sharing among donors.

The germline gives CDR1 MNHNY, CDR2 SVGAGI (reference sequence). The CDR3 totals 14 residues. Trimming shortened V by 6 bases and J by 13 bases, and 23 bases separated the two germline ends. Sequenced material: naive CD4+ T cells sorted from blood. Subset described: CD45RA+ positively selected. This TCR derives from a man younger than 40 in good health. The chain recombines TRBV6-6 with TRBJ2-3, with D maybe TRBD2 (6 bases). The CDR3 bases are TGTGCCAGCAGCTACCGGGACTTCACATCATCGGAGTATTTT. Its translation: CASSYRDFTSSEYF.